Sequencing of this T cell receptor beta chain was carried out in a study of control samples from healthy donors and cancer patients. The CDR3 length is 17 residues. Germline V gene data show CDR1 as SGHDN and CDR2 as FVKESK. V was pared by 0 bases and J by 0 bases, with 12 bases between. Repertoires were generated with immunoSEQ multiplex PCR, while TCRdb's copy carries only in-frame clones and drops some. The table has 100,000 or so clones, around four fifths seen once. This receptor was taken from a woman in her forties or fifties in good health. Material for sequencing was blood. This chain links TRBV14 with TRBJ2-4; D is possibly TRBD1 (5 bases). CDR3 coding DNA: TGTGCCAGCAGCCAAGATCGGCAGGGCCAAGCCAAAAACATTCAGTACTTC. As protein: CASSQDRQGQAKNIQYF. Full variable domain (missing parts from reference TRBV14 and TRBJ2-4): EAGVTQFPSHSVIEKGQTVTLRCDPISGHDNLYWYRRVMGKEIKFLLHFVKESKQDESGMPNNRFLAERTGGTYSTLKVQPAELEDSGVYFCASSQDRQGQAKNIQYFGAGTRLSVL.